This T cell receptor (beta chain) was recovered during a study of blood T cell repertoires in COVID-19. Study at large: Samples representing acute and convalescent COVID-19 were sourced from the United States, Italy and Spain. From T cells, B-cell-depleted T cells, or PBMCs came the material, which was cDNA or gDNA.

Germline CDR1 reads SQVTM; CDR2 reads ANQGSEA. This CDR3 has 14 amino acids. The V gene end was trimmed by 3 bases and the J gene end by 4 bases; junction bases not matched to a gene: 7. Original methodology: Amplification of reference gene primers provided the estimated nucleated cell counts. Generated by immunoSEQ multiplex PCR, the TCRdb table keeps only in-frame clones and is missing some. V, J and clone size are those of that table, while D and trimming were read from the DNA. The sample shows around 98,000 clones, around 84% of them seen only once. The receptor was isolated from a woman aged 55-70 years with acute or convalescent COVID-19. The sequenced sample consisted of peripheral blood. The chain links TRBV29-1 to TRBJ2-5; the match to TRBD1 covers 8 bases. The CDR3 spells CSVDRTGMRETQYF. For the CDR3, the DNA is TGCAGCGTTGATCGGACAGGGATGCGAGAGACCCAGTACTTC.